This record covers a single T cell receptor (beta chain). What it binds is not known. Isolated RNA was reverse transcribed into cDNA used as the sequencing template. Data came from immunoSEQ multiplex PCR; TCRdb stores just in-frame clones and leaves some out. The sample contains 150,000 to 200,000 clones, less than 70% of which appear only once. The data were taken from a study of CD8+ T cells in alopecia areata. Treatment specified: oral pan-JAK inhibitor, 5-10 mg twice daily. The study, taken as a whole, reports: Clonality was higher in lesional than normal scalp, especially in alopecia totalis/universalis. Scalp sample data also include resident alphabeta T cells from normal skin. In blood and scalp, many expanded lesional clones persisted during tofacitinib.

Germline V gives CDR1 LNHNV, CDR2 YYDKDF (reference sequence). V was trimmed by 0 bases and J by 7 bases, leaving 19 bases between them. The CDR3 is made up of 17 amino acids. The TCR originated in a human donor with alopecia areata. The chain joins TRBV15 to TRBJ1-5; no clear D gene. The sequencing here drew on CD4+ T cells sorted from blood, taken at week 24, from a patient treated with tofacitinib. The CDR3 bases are TGTGCCACCAGCAGAGATCGAATACCCGGGGAGACCCAGCCCCAGCATTTT. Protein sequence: CATSRDRIPGETQPQHF.